The present entry profiles one T cell receptor (beta chain) with its context. Sequencing was performed with immunoSEQ multiplex PCR; in TCRdb, only in-frame clones are kept and a portion is missing. The table lists roughly 250,000 clones, about 80% of them singletons. This specimen belongs to a study of blood T cell repertoires in COVID-19. Study-level information: Nucleic acid was either cDNA or gDNA, and it came from T cells, B-cell-depleted T cells, or PBMCs.

CDR1 LGHNA and CDR2 YNFKEQ come from the germline V gene. The length of the CDR3 is 13 residues. The ends lost 1 base at V and 10 bases at J; junction bases unmatched: 4. The chain links TRBV4-2 to TRBJ2-1; TRBD2 matches at 7 bases. This clonotype was sampled from an elderly woman with acute or convalescent COVID-19. Input material: peripheral blood. CDR3 sequence reads: CASSQGDYGEQFF. The CDR3 DNA reads as TGTGCCAGCAGCCAAGGGGACTACGGGGAGCAGTTCTTC.